This T cell receptor beta chain comes out of a study of spatial heterogeneity in lung cancer. Study as a whole: Strongly correlated with TCR transcript counts in tumor regions was a T cell module score, which was a transcriptional module score calculated from matched bulk RNA-seq. Raw reads showed each unique TCR and UMI combination turning up more than ten times on average. Findings of the study overall: Tumors with more nonsynonymous mutations had more expanded intratumoral alpha and beta TCRs.

TCRdb reanalysed the 5' RACE reads using MiXCR and keeps one entry per CDR3 protein. The repertoire has under 14,000 distinct CDR3 sequences, about 8% of them found once; the top ten carry 22%. By sample share, this clonotype is medium-sized. As yet, its antigen is unknown. This beta chain represents an off-target read in a library built for alpha chains; its size is of limited meaning. Germline trimming cut 8 bases from V and 5 bases from J; bases unmatched to any gene: 5. Germline lookup yields CDR1 MDHEN and CDR2 SYDVKM. The length of the CDR3 is 14 residues. The sample's time point: sample taken at primary tumor resection. Unsorted whole RNA of tumor, nontumor lung or frozen PBMC was sequenced.

This receptor was taken from a female donor with early-stage non-small cell lung cancer. Sequenced here: lung tumor tissue, sampled at surgery. V gene TRBV28 combines with J gene TRBJ1-6, with 8 bases matching TRBD1. This chain's CDR3 is CASGQGANNSPLHF. The CDR3 coding sequence is TGTGCCAGCGGCCAGGGGGCCAATAATTCACCCCTCCACTTT.